Listed here is a single T cell receptor (beta chain). What it recognizes is unknown. The germline V gene encodes CDR1 SNHLY and CDR2 FYNNEI. Trimming cost V 5 bases and J 4 bases, with 15 bases left between them. The CDR3 runs to 14 residues. This sample stems from a study of cytotoxic CD8 clonotypes in ibrutinib-treated CLL. Study-wide results and limits: Higher circulating CD8+ T-cell counts strongly accompanied higher baseline clonality, above age-matched healthy donors.

Sequenced by immunoSEQ multiplex PCR; TCRdb stores in-frame clones only, minus some. Here the sample spans about 140,000 clones, 65% to 85% being singletons. The starting material was PBMCs, obtained after 36 months of ibrutinib treatment. This chain joins TRBV2 and TRBJ2-7, with D maybe TRBD1 (6 bases). The sequence was obtained from a human donor with chronic lymphocytic leukemia. The CDR3 sequence is CASSLTGYRYEQYF. Written as DNA, the CDR3 is TGTGCCAGCAGTCTGACAGGATATCGGTACGAGCAGTACTTC.